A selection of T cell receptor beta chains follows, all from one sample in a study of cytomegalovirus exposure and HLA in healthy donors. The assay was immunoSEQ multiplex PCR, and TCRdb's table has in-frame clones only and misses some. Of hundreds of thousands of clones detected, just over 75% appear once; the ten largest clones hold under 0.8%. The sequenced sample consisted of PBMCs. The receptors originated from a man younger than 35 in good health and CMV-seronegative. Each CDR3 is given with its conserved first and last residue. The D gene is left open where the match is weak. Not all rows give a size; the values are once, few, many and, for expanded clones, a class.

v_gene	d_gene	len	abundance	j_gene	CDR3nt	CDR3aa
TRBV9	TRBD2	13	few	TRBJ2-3	TGTGCCAGCGGGGGAGGGAGCACAGATACGCAGTATTTT	CASGGGSTDTQYF
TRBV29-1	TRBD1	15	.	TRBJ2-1	TGCAGCGCCACGGGACAGCCCCCATCCTACAATGAGCAGTTCTTC	CSATGQPPSYNEQFF
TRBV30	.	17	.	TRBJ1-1	TGTGCCTGGCGCACAGTGTGGACACCCGAGGATAGCACTGAAGCTTTCTTT	CAWRTVWTPEDSTEAFF
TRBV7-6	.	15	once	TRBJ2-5	TGTGCCAGCAGCTACGCCGCGGACCGAGGGGAGACCCAGTACTTC	CASSYAADRGETQYF
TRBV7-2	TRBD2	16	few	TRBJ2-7	TGTGCCAGCAGCACCCCATCTAGCGGGAGGGCCTTCGAGCAGTACTTC	CASSTPSSGRAFEQYF
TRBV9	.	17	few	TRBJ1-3	TGTGCCAGCAGCCCCCAGACAGGCCTAAGCTCTGGAAACACCATATATTTT	CASSPQTGLSSGNTIYF
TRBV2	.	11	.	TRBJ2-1	TGTGCCACTTCGTACTACAATGAGCAGTTCTTC	CATSYYNEQFF
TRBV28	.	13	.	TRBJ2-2	TGTGCCAGCACAGGGTTAGACACCGGGGAGCTGTTTTTT	CASTGLDTGELFF
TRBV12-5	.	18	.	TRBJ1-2	TGTGCTAGTGGTTTGGTAAAATGGGAGGGGGATGCTAACTATGGCTACACCTTC	CASGLVKWEGDANYGYTF
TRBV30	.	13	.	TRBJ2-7	TGTGCCTGGAGCCACTTTGGGCCCCGCGCGCAGTACTTC	CAWSHFGPRAQYF
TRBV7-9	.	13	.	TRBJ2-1	TGTGCCAGCAGCCCCGGACGGGAGCTTGAGCAGTTCTTC	CASSPGRELEQFF
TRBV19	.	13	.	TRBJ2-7	TGTGCCAGTAGTCGGGACACGCTCTACGAGCAGTACTTC	CASSRDTLYEQYF
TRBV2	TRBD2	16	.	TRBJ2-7	TGTGCCAGCAAGAACACCTTAGCGGGGCCCGCTTACGAGCAGTACTTC	CASKNTLAGPAYEQYF
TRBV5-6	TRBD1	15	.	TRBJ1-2	TGTGCCAGCAGCTTGGTGGGACAGGGGGACTATGGCTACACCTTC	CASSLVGQGDYGYTF
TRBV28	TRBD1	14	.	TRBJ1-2	TGTGCCAGCAGTTCGGGACAGGGGGGATGGGGCTACACCTTC	CASSSGQGGWGYTF
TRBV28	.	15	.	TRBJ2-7	TGTGCCAGCAGTTCATGGTCGGGACTCCGAAACGAGCAGTACTTC	CASSSWSGLRNEQYF
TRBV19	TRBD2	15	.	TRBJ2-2	TGTGCCAGTAGTGGCGGGAGCCGGAACACCGGGGAGCTGTTTTTT	CASSGGSRNTGELFF
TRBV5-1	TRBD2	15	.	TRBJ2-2	TGCGCCAGCAGCTGGCTAGCGGGTAACACCGGGGAGCTGTTTTTT	CASSWLAGNTGELFF
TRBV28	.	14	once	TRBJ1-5	TGTGCCAGCAGTGCCTTCGGGGTCGGACAGCCCCAGCATTTT	CASSAFGVGQPQHF
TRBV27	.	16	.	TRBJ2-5	TGTGCCAGCAGAGTAAAGGGTCGGACATTCCAAGAGACCCAGTACTTC	CASRVKGRTFQETQYF
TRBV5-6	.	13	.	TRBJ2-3	TGTGCCAGCAGCTTGATGACAACAGATACGCAGTATTTT	CASSLMTTDTQYF
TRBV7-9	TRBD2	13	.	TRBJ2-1	TGTGCCAGTGGGACTAGCGGTTACAATGAGCAGTTCTTC	CASGTSGYNEQFF